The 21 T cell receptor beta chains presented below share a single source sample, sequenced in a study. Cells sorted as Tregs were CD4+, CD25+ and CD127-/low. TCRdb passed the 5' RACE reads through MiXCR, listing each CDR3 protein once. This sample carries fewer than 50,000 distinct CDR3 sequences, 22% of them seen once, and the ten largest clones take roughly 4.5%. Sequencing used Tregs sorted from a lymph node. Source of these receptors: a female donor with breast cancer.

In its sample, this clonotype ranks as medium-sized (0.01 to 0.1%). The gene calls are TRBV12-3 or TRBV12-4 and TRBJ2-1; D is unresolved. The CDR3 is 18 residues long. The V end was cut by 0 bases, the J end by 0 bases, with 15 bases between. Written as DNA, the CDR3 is TGTGCCAGCAGTTTAGCCCTGAGGTCTAGGAGCTCCTACAATGAGCAGTTCTTC. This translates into CASSLALRSRSSYNEQFF.

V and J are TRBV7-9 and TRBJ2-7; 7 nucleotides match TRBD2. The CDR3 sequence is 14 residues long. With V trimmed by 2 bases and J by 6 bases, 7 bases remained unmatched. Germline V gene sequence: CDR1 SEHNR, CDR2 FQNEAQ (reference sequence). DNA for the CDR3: TGTGCCAGCAGCTTATTTGAGGGAGGGTTCGAGCAGTACTTC. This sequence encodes CASSLFEGGFEQYF.

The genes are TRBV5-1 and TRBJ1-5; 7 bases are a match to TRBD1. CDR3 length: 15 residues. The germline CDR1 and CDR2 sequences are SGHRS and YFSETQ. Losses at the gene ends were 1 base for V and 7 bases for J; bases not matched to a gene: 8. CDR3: CASSLKGQKGQPQHF. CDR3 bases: TGCGCCAGCAGCTTGAAGGGACAGAAGGGACAGCCCCAGCATTTT.

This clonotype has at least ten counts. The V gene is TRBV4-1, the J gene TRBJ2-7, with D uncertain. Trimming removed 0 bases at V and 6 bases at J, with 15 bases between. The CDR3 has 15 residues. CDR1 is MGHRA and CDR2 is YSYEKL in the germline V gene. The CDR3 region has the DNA TGCGCCAGCAGCCAAGATAGTGGGGAAGTCAGCGAGCAGTACTTC. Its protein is CASSQDSGEVSEQYF.

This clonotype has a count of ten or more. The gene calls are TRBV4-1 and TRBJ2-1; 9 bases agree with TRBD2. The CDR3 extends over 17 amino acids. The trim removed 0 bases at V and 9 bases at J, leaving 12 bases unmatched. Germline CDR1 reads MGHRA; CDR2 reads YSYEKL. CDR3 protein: CASSQEWQSGRRIEQFF. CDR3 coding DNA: TGCGCCAGCAGCCAAGAATGGCAGAGCGGGAGGAGAATTGAGCAGTTCTTC.

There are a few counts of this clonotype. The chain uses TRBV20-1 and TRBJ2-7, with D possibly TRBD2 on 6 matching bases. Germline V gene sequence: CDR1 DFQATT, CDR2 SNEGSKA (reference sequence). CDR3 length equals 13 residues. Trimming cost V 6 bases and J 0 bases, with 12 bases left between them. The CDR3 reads CSAHSGNSYEQYF. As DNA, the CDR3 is TGCAGTGCACATAGCGGAAACTCCTACGAGCAGTACTTC.

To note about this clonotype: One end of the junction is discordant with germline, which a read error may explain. DNA of the CDR3: TGTGCCAGCAGTGCTGGAGGGCAGGGACAAGAGGCCCAGTACTTC. Translated: CASSAGGQGQEAQYF. The chain carries TRBV6-1 and TRBJ2-5; TRBD1 or TRBD2 may be the D gene (6 bases each). There are 15 residues in the CDR3. Looked up from germline, CDR1 is MNHNS and CDR2 is SASEGT.

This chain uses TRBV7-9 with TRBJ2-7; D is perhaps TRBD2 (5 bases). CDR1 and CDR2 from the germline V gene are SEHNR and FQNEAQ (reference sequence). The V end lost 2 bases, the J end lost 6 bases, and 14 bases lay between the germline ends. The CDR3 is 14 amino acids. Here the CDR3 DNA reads TGTGCCAGCAGCTTAAGGCGGGCGGGCCGCGAGCAGTACTTC. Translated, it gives CASSLRRAGREQYF.

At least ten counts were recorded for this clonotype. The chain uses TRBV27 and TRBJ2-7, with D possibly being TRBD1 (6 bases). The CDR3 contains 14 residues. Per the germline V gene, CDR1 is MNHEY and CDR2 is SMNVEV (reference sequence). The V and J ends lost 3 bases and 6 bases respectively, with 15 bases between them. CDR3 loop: CASSLDSPAGEQYF. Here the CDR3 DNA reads TGTGCCAGCAGTTTGGACAGCCCGGCGGGCGAGCAGTACTTC.

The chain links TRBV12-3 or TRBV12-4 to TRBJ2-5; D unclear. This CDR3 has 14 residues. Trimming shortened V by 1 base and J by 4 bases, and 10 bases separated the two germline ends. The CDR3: CASSLVGNRETQYF. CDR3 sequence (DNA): TGTGCCAGCAGTTTAGTTGGGAATCGAGAGACCCAGTACTTC.

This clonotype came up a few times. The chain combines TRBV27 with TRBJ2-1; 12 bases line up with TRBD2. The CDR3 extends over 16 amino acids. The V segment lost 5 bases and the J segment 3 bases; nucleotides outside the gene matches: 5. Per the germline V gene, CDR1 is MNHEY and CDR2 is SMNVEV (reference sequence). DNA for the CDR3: TGTGCCAGCAGTCAAGGGACTAGCGGGCACTACAATGAGCAGTTCTTC. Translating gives CASSQGTSGHYNEQFF.

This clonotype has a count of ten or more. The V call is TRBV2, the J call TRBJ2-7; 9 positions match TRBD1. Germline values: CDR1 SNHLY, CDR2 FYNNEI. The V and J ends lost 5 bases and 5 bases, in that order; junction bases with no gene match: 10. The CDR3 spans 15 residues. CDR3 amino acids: CASSTWDREPNEQYF. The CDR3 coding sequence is TGTGCCAGCAGTACTTGGGACAGGGAGCCTAACGAGCAGTACTTC. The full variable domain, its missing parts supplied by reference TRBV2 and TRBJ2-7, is EPEVTQTPSHQVTQMGQEVILRCVPISNHLYFYWYRQILGQKVEFLVSFYNNEISEKSEIFDDQFSVERPDGSNFTLKIRSTKLEDSAMYFCASSTWDREPNEQYFGPGTRLTVT.

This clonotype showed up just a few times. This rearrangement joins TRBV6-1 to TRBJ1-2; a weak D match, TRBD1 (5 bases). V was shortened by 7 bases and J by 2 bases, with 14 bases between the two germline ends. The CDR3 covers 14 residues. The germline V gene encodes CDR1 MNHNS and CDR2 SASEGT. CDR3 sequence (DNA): TGTGCCAGCACCTTAGGGGATCGGAACTATGGCTACACCTTC. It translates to CASTLGDRNYGYTF.

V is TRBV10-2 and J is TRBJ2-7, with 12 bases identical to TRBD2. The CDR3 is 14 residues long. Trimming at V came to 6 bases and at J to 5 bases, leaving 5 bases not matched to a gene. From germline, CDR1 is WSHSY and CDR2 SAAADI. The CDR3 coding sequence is TGCGCCAGCAGAGGACTAGCGGGAAGGGACGAGCAGTACTTC. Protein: CASRGLAGRDEQYF.

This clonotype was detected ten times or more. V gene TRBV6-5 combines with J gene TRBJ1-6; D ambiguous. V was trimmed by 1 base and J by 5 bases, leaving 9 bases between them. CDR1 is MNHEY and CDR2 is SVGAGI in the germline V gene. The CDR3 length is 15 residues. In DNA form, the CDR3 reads TGTGCCAGCAGTTACTTACAGAATAATAATTCACCCCTCCACTTT. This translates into CASSYLQNNNSPLHF.

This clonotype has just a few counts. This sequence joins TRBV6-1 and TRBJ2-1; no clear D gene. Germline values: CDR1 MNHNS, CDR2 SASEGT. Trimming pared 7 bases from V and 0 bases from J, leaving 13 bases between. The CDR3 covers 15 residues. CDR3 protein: CASNRTPPSYNEQFF. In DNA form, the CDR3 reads TGTGCCAGCAATAGAACGCCTCCCTCCTACAATGAGCAGTTCTTC.

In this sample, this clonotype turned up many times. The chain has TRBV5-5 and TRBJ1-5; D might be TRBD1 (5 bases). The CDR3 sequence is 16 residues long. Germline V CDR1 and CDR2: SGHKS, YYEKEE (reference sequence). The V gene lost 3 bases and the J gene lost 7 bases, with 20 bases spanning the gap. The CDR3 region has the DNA TGTGCCAGCAGCTACGACAGCGGACGGTTGGGCCAGCCCCAGCATTTT. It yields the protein CASSYDSGRLGQPQHF. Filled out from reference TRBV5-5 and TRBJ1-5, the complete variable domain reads DAGVTQSPTHLIKTRGQQVTLRCSPISGHKSVSWYQQVLGQGPQFIFQYYEKEERGRGNFPDRFSARQFPNYSSELNVNALLLGDSALYLCASSYDSGRLGQPQHFGDGTRLSIL.

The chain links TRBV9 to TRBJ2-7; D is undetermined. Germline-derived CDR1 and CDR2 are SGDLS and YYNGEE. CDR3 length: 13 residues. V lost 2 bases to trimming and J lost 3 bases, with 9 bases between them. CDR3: CASSVSQNYEQYF. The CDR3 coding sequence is TGTGCCAGCAGCGTCAGCCAGAACTACGAGCAGTACTTC.

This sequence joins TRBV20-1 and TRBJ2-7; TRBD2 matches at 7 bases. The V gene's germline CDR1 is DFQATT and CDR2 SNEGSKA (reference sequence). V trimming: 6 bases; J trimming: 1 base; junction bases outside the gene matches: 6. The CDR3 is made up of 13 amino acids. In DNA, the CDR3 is TGCAGTGCCACCCCTAGCGGTTCCTACGAGCAGTACTTC. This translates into CSATPSGSYEQYF.

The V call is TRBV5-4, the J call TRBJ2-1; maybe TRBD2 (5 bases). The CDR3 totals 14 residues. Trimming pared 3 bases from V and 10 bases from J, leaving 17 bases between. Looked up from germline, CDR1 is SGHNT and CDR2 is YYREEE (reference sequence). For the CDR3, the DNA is TGTGCCAGCAGCTGGTGGGGTAGCGAAGTCGAGCAGTTCTTC. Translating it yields CASSWWGSEVEQFF.

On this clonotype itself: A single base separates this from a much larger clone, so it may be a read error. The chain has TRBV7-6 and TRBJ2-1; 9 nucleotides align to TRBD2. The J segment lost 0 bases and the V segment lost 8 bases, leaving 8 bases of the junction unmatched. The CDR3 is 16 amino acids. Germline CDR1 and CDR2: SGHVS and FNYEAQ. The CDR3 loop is CASGQLAGPSYNEQFF. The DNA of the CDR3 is TGTGCCAGCGGCCAACTAGCGGGTCCCTCCTACAATGAGCAGTTCTTC.